This record looks at one TCR beta chain sequence and its context. What it binds is unknown. 60 Vbeta and 13 Jbeta primers were used in PCR. Some clones are missing from TCRdb's copy, which holds only in-frame ones; the method was immunoSEQ multiplex PCR. Of 120,000 or so clones listed, around four fifths are singletons. The data originate from a study of cytomegalovirus exposure and HLA in healthy donors. On the study more broadly: Within an early data release were tens of millions of unique TCRs drawn from HLA-typed donors.

Study-wide results and limits: A link between a missense DCLRE1C variant and TCR beta V- and J-gene trimming emerged from a later analysis. There were some V segments, including TRBV6-2 and TRBV6-3, excluded as indistinguishable. For presence/absence analyses, sequencing depth was assumed to be roughly uniform across donors.

With V trimmed by 4 bases and J by 0 bases, 11 bases remained unmatched. This CDR3 comprises 17 residues. Germline CDR1 reads SGDLS; CDR2 reads YYNGEE. The origin of this receptor is a man between 18 and 29 years old in good health and CMV-seropositive. The specimen sequenced was PBMCs. The chain carries TRBV9 and TRBJ2-3; 7 positions agree with TRBD1. The CDR3 here is CASSLEIYRGSTDTQYF. The DNA of the CDR3 is TGTGCCAGCAGCTTGGAGATTTACAGGGGAAGCACAGATACGCAGTATTTT.